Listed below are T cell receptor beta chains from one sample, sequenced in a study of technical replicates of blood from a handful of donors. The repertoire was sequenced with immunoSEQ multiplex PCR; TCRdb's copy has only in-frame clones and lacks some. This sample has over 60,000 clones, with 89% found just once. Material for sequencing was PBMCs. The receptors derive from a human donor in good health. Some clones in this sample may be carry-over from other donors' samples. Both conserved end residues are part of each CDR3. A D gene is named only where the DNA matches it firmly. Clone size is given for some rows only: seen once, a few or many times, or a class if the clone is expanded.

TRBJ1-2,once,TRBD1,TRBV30,TGTGCCTGGAGTGTAAGGACAGGGGGTGGCTACACCTTC,CAWSVRTGGGYTF
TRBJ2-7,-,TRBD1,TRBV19,TGTGCCAGTAGCACACTCGGGACAGGGGGCCACGAGCAGTACTTC,CASSTLGTGGHEQYF
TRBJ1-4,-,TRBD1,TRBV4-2,TGTGCCAGCAGCCTAACGGGACAGGGCTCTGTAAAACTGTTTTTT,CASSLTGQGSVKLFF
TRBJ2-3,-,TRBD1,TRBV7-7,TGTGCCAGCAGCCCCCGGGACAGGGAAACTACGCAGTATTTT,CASSPRDRETTQYF
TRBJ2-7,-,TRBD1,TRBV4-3,TGCGCCAGCAGCCAATGGACAGGGCTATCCTACGAGCAGTACTTC,CASSQWTGLSYEQYF
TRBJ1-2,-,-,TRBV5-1,TGCGCCAGCAGCTCAGGCCCCGGTTTTAACTATGGCTACACCTTC,CASSSGPGFNYGYTF
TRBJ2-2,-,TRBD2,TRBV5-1,TGCGCCAGCAGCTACGGGGGGGCGAACACCGGAGAGCTGTTTTTT,CASSYGGANTGELFF
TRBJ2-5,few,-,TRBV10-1,TGCGCCAGCAGTGAGTTGGCCTCCGAAGAGACCCAGTACTTC,CASSELASEETQYF
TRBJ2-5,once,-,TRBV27,TGTGCCAGCAGTTTACGTGGGGACTGGGGTGAGACCCAGTACTTC,CASSLRGDWGETQYF
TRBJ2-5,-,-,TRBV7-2,TGTGCCAGCAGCTTTGAGGGACAAGCGGACGAGACCCAGTACTTC,CASSFEGQADETQYF
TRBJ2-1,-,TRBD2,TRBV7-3,TGTGCCAGCAGTTGGACTAGCGGGGGAAGCAATGAGCAGTTCTTC,CASSWTSGGSNEQFF
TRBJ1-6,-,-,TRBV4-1,TGCGCCAGCAGCCAAGTAGTGAACTATAATTCACCCCTCCACTTT,CASSQVVNYNSPLHF
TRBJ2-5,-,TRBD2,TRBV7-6,TGTGCCAGCAGCGACGAGACTAGCGTCCAGACCCAGTACTTC,CASSDETSVQTQYF
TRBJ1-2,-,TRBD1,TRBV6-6,TGTGCCAGCAGTCGGGGGACAGGAGGCTATGGCTACACCTTC,CASSRGTGGYGYTF
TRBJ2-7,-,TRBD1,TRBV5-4,TGTGCCAGCAGCGAAGGACAGGGGAACAACGAGCAGTACTTC,CASSEGQGNNEQYF
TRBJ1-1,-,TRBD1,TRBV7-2,TGTGCCAGCAGCTTAGGACAGGGGGTCACTGAAGCTTTCTTT,CASSLGQGVTEAFF
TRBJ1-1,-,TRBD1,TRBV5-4,TGTGCCAGCAGACCTGACAGGGGGAACACTGAAGCTTTCTTT,CASRPDRGNTEAFF
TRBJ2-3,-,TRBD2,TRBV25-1,TGTGCCAGCGCCCTAGCGGGGGGTGTTGCAGATACGCAGTATTTT,CASALAGGVADTQYF
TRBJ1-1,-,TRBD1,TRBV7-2,TGTGCCAGCAGCCAGGACAGGTTGAACACTGAAGCTTTCTTT,CASSQDRLNTEAFF
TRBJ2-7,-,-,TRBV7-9,TGTGCCAGCAGCTTTTACCCCAGCGACGAGCAGTACTTC,CASSFYPSDEQYF
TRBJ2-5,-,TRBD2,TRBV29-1,TGCAGCGTCAAGCGGGATACGGCGCTGGAAGAGACCCAGTACTTC,CSVKRDTALEETQYF
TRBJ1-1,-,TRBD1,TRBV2,TGTGCCAGCAGTAAACAGGGGTATCACACTGAAGCTTTCTTT,CASSKQGYHTEAFF
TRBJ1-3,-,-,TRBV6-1,TGTGCCAGCAGTGGCTATAACTCTGGAAACACCATATATTTT,CASSGYNSGNTIYF
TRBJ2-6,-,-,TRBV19,TGTGCCAGTAGTCCCACTGGGGCCAACGTCCTGACTTTC,CASSPTGANVLTF
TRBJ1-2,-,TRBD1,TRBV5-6,TGTGCCAGCAGCGCGGACAGGGCGCCCATCTATGGCTACACCTTC,CASSADRAPIYGYTF
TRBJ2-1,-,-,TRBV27,TGTGCCAGCAGTTTATCCCTCGGAGGACGACTGTTCTACAATGAGCAGTTCTTC,CASSLSLGGRLFYNEQFF
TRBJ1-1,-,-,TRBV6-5,TGTGCCAGCAGTTACCAGGACAGCCTCCGTGAAGCTTTCTTT,CASSYQDSLREAFF
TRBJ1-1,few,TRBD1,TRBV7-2,TGTGCCAGCAGCTCGACAGGGAGGAACACTGAAGCTTTCTTT,CASSSTGRNTEAFF
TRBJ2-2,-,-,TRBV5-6,TGTGCCAGCAGCCCCGACGGGGAGCGTAGAACAACCGGGGAGCTGTTTTTT,CASSPDGERRTTGELFF
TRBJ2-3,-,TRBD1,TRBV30,TGTGCCTGGAGTGGGACAGGGGGCCCAGATACGCAGTATTTT,CAWSGTGGPDTQYF
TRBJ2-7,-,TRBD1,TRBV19,TGTGCCGACCGGACAGGGGAAACCTACGAGCAGTACTTC,CADRTGETYEQYF
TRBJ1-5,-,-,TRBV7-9,TGTGCGGCGGGGGGGTTGAATGGCAATCAGCCCCAGCATTTT,CAAGGLNGNQPQHF
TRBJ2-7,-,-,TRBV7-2,TGTGCCAGCAGCCGGCCGACAGTATATGACGAGCAGTACTTC,CASSRPTVYDEQYF
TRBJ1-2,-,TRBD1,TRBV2,TGTGCCAGCAGTAGCCGGGACAGGGACCACTATGGCTACACCTTC,CASSSRDRDHYGYTF
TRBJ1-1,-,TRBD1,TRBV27,TGTGCCAGCAGTTCCAGGACAGGCATGAACACTGAAGCTTTCTTT,CASSSRTGMNTEAFF
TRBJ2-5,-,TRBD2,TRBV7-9,TGTGCCAGCAGCTTATTCTCCCCAGCGGGAGACATACAAGAGACCCAGTACTTC,CASSLFSPAGDIQETQYF
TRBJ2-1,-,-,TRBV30,TGTGCCTGGAGTGTAGTGGGAGGTGGTGAGCAGTTCTTC,CAWSVVGGGEQFF
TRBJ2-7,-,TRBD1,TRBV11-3,TGTGCCCCAAGATTGTACAGGGGCCCTCGTCTAACCCACTCCTACGAGCAGTACTTC,CAPRLYRGPRLTHSYEQYF
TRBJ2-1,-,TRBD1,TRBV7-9,TGTGCCAGCAGCACCACCGGGACAGGGGGCCCGATCGATGAGCAGTTCTTC,CASSTTGTGGPIDEQFF
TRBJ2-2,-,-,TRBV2,TGTGCCAGCAAGATACTAGCTACCGGGGAGCTGTTTTTT,CASKILATGELFF
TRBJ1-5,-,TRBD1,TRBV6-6,TGTGCCAGTACCGGGACAGGAGATATCAGGACCCAGCATTTT,CASTGTGDIRTQHF
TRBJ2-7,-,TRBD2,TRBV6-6,TGTGCCAGCAGTTATGAAGCGGGGACCTACGAGCAGTACTTC,CASSYEAGTYEQYF
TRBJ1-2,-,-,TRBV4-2,TGTGCCAGCAGCCAAGATCTAAAAGCAGGGGCCTATGGCTACACCTTC,CASSQDLKAGAYGYTF
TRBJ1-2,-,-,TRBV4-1,TGCGCCAGCAGCCAAGATGGGCTTGGCTACACCTTC,CASSQDGLGYTF
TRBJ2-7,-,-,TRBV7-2,TGTGCCAGCAGCTTAGTTTGGCAGGGGGGCGAGCAGTACTTC,CASSLVWQGGEQYF
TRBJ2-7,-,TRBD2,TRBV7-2,TGTGCCAGCAGCTCCCTTGCGGGGGTATCCGAGCAGTACTTC,CASSSLAGVSEQYF
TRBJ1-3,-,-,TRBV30,TGTGCCTGGAGCCAGGTGGGAAACACCATATATTTT,CAWSQVGNTIYF
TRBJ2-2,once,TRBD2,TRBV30,TGTGCCTGGAGATTCCTAGCGGGAGCCGGGGAGCTGTTTTTT,CAWRFLAGAGELFF
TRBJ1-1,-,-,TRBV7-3,TGTGCCAGCAGCTTTTCAGGGGTCACTGAAGCTTTCTTT,CASSFSGVTEAFF
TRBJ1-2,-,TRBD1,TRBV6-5,TGTGCCAGCAGTTCCTCTTCACAGGGGATATATGGCTACACCTTC,CASSSSSQGIYGYTF
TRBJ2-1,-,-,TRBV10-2,TGCGCCAGCAGTCCGGGACACCGTGAGCAGTTCTTC,CASSPGHREQFF
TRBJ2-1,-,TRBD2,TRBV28,TGTGCCAGCAGCCTAGCGGGGGCCTCCTACAATGAGCAGTTCTTC,CASSLAGASYNEQFF
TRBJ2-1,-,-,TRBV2,TGTGCCAGCAGTGAAGCGCTTCGGGGTGAGCAGTTCTTC,CASSEALRGEQFF
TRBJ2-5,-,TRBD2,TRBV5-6,TGTGCCAGCAGCCGCCGGGAGGGCAGGGGCCAAGAGACCCAGTACTTC,CASSRREGRGQETQYF
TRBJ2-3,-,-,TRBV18,TGTGCCAGCTCACCACAAAGAGCAGATACGCAGTATTTT,CASSPQRADTQYF
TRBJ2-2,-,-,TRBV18,TGTGCCAGCTCACCCCTTCGCGAGGTCACCGGGGAGCTGTTTTTT,CASSPLREVTGELFF
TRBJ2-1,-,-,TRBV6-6,TGTGCCAGCAGTCCCACTAGCTACAATGAGCAGTTCTTC,CASSPTSYNEQFF
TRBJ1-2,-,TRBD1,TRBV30,TGTGCCTGGAGTGTGGGGACAGGGCGTAATGGCTACACCTTC,CAWSVGTGRNGYTF